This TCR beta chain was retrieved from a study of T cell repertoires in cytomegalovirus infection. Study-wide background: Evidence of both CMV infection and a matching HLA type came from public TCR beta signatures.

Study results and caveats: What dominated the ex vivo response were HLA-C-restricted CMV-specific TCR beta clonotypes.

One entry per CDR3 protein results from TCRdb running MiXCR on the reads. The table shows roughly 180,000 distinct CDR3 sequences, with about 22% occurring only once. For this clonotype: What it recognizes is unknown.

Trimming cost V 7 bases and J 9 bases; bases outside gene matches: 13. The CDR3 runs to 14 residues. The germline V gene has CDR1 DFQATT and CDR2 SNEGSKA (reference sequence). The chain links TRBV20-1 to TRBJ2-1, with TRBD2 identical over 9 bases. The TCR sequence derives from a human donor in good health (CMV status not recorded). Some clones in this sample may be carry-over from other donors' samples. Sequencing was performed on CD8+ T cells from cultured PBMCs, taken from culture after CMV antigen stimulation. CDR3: CSVRGGGGLSEQFF. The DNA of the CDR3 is TGCAGTGTCCGCGGCGGGGGGGGCCTGAGTGAGCAGTTCTTC.